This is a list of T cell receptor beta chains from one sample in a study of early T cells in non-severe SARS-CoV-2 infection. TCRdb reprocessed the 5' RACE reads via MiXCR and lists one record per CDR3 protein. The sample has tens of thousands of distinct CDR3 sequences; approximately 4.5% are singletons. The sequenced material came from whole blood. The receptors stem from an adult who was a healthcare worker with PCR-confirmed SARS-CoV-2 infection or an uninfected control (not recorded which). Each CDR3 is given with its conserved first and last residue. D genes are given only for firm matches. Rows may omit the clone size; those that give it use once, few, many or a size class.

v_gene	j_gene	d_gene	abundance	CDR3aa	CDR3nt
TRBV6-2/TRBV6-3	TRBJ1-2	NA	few	CASSPIPAGGYTF	TGTGCCAGCAGTCCTATACCGGCCGGTGGCTACACCTTC
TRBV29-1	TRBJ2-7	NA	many	CSVEDSIKQYF	TGCAGCGTTGAGGATTCTATTAAGCAGTACTTC
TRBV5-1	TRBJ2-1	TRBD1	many	CASSLPGTAYNEQFF	TGCGCCAGCAGCTTGCCTGGGACAGCTTACAATGAGCAGTTCTTC
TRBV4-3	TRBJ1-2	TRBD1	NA	CTSSQARTGLYGYTF	TGCACCAGCAGCCAAGCTCGGACAGGCCTCTATGGCTACACCTTC
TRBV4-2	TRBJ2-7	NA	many	CASSQEATLGGEQYF	TGTGCCAGCAGCCAAGAGGCGACTTTGGGGGGAGAGCAGTACTTC
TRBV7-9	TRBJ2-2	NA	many	CASRLDRLFTGELFF	TGTGCCAGCAGACTCGACAGGCTCTTCACCGGGGAGCTGTTTTTT
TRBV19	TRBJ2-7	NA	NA	CASSTVGDYEQYF	TGTGCCAGTAGTACGGTGGGCGACTACGAGCAGTACTTC
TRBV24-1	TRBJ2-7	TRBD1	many	CATSDDRGIYEQYF	TGTGCCACCAGTGACGACAGGGGAATCTACGAGCAGTACTTC
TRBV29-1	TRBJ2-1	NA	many	CSPPGAHDNEQFF	TGCAGCCCCCCGGGGGCCCACGACAATGAGCAGTTCTTC
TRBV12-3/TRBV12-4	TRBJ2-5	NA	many	CASSSHGGKETQYF	TGTGCCAGCAGTTCCCATGGGGGGAAAGAGACCCAGTACTTC
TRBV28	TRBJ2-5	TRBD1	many	CASSFTGGFSGETQYF	TGTGCCAGCAGTTTTACAGGGGGCTTTAGTGGAGAGACCCAGTACTTC
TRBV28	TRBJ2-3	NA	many	CASSPGWTMSTTDTQYF	TGTGCCAGCAGTCCAGGATGGACTATGTCGACCACAGATACGCAGTATTTT
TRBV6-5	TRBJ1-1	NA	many	CASSYAGDTEAFF	TGTGCCAGCAGTTATGCAGGCGACACTGAAGCTTTCTTT
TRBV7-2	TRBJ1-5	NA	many	CASTIQGSDQPQHF	TGTGCCAGCACTATACAGGGATCAGATCAGCCCCAGCATTTT
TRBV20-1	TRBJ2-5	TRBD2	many	CSARDPSGGIETQYF	TGCAGTGCTAGAGACCCCAGCGGGGGGATTGAGACCCAGTACTTC
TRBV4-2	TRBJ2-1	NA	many	CASSQGDPDRNEQFF	TGTGCCAGCAGCCAAGGGGATCCGGATCGCAATGAGCAGTTCTTC
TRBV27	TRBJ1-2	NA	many	CASSYRQTSGYGYTF	TGTGCCAGCAGTTATAGACAGACGTCTGGGTATGGCTACACCTTC
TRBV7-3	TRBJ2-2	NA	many	CASSFGNTGELFF	TGTGCCAGCAGCTTTGGGAACACCGGGGAGCTGTTTTTT
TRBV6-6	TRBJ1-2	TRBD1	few	CASSPRTGLDYGYTF	TGTGCCAGCAGCCCCAGGACAGGTCTAGACTATGGCTACACCTTC
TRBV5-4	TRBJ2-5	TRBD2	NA	CVSSPPEAGGWETQYF	TGTGTCAGCAGCCCCCCAGAAGCGGGGGGTTGGGAGACCCAGTACTTC
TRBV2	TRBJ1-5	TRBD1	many	CASSGRTGERLSNQPQHF	TGTGCCAGCAGTGGACGGACAGGGGAGCGTTTAAGCAATCAGCCCCAGCATTTT
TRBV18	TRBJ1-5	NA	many	CASSPTGDGNQPQHF	TGTGCCAGCTCACCCACGGGGGATGGGAATCAGCCCCAGCATTTT
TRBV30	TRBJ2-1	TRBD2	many	CAWSGPSGGFSDEQFF	TGTGCCTGGAGTGGGCCTAGCGGGGGGTTTTCGGATGAGCAGTTCTTC
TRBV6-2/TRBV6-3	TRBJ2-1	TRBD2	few	CASSRAGDYNEQFF	TGTGCCAGCAGTCGGGCGGGGGATTACAATGAGCAGTTCTTC
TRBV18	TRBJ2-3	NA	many	CASSSGTGGDTQYF	TGTGCCAGCTCTTCCGGGACCGGAGGAGATACGCAGTATTTT
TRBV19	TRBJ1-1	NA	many	CAITAGGSTEAFF	TGTGCCATTACCGCCGGCGGGTCTACTGAAGCTTTCTTT
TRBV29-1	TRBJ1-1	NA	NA	CSVDDTEAFF	TGCAGCGTTGATGACACTGAAGCTTTCTTT
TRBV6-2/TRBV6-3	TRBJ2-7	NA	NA	CASSFKASSNLYEQYF	TGTGCCAGCAGTTTTAAGGCCTCCTCCAACCTTTACGAGCAGTACTTC
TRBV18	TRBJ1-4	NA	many	CASSPIPDEKLFF	TGTGCCAGCTCACCAATCCCGGATGAAAAACTGTTTTTT
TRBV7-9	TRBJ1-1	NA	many	CASSLGVGTEAFF	TGTGCCAGCAGCTTAGGGGTGGGCACTGAAGCTTTCTTT
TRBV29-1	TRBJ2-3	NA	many	CSVEGVQARSTDTQYF	TGCAGCGTTGAAGGGGTGCAGGCCAGAAGCACAGATACGCAGTATTTT
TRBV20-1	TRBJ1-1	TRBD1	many	CSARGGQADTEAFF	TGCAGTGCTAGAGGGGGACAGGCGGACACTGAAGCCTTCTTT
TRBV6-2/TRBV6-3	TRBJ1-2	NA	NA	CASKRTLYGYTF	TGTGCCAGCAAGAGGACGCTCTATGGCTACACCTTC
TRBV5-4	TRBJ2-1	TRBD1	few	CASSPTGTSYNEQFF	TGTGCCAGCAGCCCGACAGGGACCTCCTACAATGAGCAGTTCTTC
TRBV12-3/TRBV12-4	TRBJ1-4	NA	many	CASSPKDRKLFF	TGTGCCAGCAGCCCCAAAGATCGGAAACTGTTTTTT
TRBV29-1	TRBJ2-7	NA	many	CSVGRGGSDYEQYF	TGCAGCGTTGGCCGGGGAGGCTCCGACTACGAGCAGTACTTC
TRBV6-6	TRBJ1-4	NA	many	CASSSRARRNEKLFF	TGTGCCAGCAGTTCCCGCGCAAGGAGGAATGAAAAACTGTTTTTT
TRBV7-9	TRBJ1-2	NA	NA	CASSLAMADYGYTF	TGTGCCAGCAGCTTAGCAATGGCGGACTATGGCTACACCTTC
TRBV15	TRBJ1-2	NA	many	CATSSIYGGYTF	TGTGCCACCAGCAGTATTTACGGGGGCTACACCTTC
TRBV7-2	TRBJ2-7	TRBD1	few	CASSFRDREYEQYF	TGTGCCAGCAGCTTCCGGGACAGGGAATACGAGCAGTACTTC
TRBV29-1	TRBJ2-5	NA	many	CSVETRQETQYF	TGCAGCGTTGAGACGAGACAAGAGACCCAGTACTTC
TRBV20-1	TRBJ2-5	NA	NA	CSARVERGQETQYF	TGCAGTGCTAGAGTAGAACGGGGCCAAGAGACCCAGTACTTC
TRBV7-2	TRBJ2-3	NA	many	CASSLPAGQGVDTQYF	TGTGCCAGCAGCTTACCCGCGGGGCAGGGGGTAGATACGCAGTATTTT
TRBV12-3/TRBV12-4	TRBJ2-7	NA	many	CASSSTALTYEQYF	TGTGCCAGCAGTTCGACAGCCCTGACCTACGAGCAGTACTTC
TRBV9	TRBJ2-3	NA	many	CASSESGGADTQYF	TGTGCCAGCAGCGAGTCTGGGGGCGCAGATACGCAGTATTTT
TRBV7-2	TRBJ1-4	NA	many	CASSFAPTNEKLFF	TGTGCCAGCAGCTTCGCCCCAACTAATGAAAAACTGTTTTTT
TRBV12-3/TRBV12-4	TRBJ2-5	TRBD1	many	CASSSLPGQGLETQYF	TGTGCCAGCAGTTCCTTACCGGGACAGGGATTAGAGACCCAGTACTTC
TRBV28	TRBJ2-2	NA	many	CASSFPGNTGELFF	TGTGCCAGCAGTTTCCCGGGGAACACCGGGGAGCTGTTTTTT
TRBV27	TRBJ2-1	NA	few	CASRVQIYNEQFF	TGTGCCAGCAGGGTCCAGATTTACAATGAGCAGTTCTTC
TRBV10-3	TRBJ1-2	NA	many	CAISESGDYGYTF	TGTGCCATCAGTGAGTCGGGGGACTATGGCTACACCTTC
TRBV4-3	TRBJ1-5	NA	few	CASSQDRTYSNQPQHF	TGCGCCAGCAGCCAAGATAGGACGTATAGCAATCAGCCCCAGCATTTT
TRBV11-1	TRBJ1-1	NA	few	CASSLISGAEAFF	TGTGCCAGCAGCTTAATTTCGGGGGCTGAAGCTTTCTTT